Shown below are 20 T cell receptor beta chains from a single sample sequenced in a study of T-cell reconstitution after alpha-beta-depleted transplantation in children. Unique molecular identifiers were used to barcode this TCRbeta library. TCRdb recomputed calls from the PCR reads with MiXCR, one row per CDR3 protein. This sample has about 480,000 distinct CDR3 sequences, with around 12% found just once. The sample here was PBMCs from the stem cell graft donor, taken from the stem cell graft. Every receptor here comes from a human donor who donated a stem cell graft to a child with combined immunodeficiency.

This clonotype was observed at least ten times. The CDR3 protein is CASSQTWTVISQNIQYF. In nucleotides, the CDR3 is TGCGCCAGCAGCCAGACCTGGACAGTAATTAGTCAAAACATTCAGTACTTC. V gene TRBV4-3 combines with J gene TRBJ2-4; tentative D call: TRBD1 (6 bases). The CDR3 loop spans 17 amino acids. Trimming stripped 3 bases from V and 5 bases from J, with 20 bases between. Germline lookup yields CDR1 LGHNA and CDR2 YSLEER.

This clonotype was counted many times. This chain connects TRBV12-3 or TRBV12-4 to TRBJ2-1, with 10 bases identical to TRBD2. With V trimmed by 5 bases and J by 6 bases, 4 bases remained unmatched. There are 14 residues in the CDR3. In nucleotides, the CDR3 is TGTGCCAGCAGTAGCGGGAGGGCGGTCAATGAGCAGTTCTTC. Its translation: CASSSGRAVNEQFF.

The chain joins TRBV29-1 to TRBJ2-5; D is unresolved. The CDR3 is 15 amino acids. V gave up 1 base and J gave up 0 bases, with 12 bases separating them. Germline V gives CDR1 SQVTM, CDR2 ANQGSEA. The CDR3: CSVEGVGNYQETQYF. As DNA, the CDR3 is TGCAGCGTTGAAGGGGTAGGGAACTACCAAGAGACCCAGTACTTC. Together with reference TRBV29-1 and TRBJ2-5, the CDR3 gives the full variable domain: SAVISQKPSRDICQRGTSLTIQCQVDSQVTMMFWYRQQPGQSLTLIATANQGSEATYESGFVIDKFPISRPNLTFSTLTVSNMSPEDSSIYLCSVEGVGNYQETQYFGPGTRLLVL.

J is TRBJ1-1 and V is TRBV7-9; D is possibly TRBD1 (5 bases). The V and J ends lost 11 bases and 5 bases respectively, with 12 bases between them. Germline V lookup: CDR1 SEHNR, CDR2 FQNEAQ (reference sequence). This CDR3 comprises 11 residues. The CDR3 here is CAFLGVTEAFF. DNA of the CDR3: TGTGCCTTCCTAGGGGTTACTGAAGCTTTCTTT.

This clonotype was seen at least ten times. CDR3 in amino acids: CATSATGTGVYNEQFF. CDR3 nucleotides: TGTGCCACCAGTGCTACCGGGACAGGGGTCTACAATGAGCAGTTCTTC. This sequence joins TRBV24-1 and TRBJ2-1; 10 bases fit TRBD1. Losses at the gene ends were 5 bases for V and 3 bases for J; bases not matched to a gene: 6. The CDR3 is 16 residues long. Germline V gives CDR1 KGHDR, CDR2 SFDVKD.

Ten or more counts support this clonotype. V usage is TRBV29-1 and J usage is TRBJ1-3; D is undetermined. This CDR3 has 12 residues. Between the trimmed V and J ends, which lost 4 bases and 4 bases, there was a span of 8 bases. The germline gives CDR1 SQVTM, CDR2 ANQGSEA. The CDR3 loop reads CSVGEGGNTIYF. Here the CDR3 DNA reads TGCAGCGTTGGGGAGGGCGGAAACACCATATATTTT.

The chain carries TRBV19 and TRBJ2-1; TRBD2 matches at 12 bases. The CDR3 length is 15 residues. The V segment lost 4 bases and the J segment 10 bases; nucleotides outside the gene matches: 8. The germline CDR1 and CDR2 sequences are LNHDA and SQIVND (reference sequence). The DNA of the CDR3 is TGTGCCAGTAGTAGCGGACTAGCGGGGAGGGGCGAGCAGTTCTTC. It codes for CASSSGLAGRGEQFF.

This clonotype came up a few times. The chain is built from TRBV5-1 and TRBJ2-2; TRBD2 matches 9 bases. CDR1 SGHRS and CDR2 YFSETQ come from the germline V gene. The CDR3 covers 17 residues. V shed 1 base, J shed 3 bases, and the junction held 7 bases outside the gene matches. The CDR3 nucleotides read TGCGCCAGCAGCTTGCGGACTAGCGAGAGACACACCGGGGAGCTGTTTTTT. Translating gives CASSLRTSERHTGELFF.

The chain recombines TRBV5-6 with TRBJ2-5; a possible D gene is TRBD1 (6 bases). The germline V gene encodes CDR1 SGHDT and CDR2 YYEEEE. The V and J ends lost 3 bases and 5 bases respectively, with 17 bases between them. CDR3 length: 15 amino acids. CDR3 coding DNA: TGTGCCAGCAGCTGGAATACAGGGTTTCGGGAGACCCAGTACTTC. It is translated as CASSWNTGFRETQYF.

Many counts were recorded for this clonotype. CDR3 in DNA: TGTGCCAGCAGTTTGTTCTGGGACGGGAGGGGGAATGAGCAGTTCTTC. This encodes CASSLFWDGRGNEQFF. The genes are TRBV12-3 or TRBV12-4 and TRBJ2-1, with 8 bases aligning to TRBD2. The V segment lost 3 bases and the J segment 7 bases; nucleotides outside the gene matches: 11. CDR3 length: 16 amino acids.

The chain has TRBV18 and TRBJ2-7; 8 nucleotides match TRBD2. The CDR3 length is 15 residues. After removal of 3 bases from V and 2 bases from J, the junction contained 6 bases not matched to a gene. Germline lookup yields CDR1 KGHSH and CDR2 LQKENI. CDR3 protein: CASSPGAGAPYEQYF. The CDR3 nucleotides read TGTGCCAGCTCACCGGGAGCGGGGGCTCCCTACGAGCAGTACTTC.

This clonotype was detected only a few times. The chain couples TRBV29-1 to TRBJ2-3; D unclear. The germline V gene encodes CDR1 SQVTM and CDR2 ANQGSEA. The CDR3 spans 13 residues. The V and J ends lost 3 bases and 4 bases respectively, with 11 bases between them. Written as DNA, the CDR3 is TGCAGCGTTGAGGGCCCATGGCCAGATACGCAGTATTTT. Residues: CSVEGPWPDTQYF.

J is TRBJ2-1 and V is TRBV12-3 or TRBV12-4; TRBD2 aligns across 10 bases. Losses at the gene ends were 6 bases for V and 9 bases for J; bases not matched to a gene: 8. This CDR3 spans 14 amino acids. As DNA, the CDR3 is TGTGCCAGCAGATTCCTAGCGGGAGTGGGTGAGCAGTTCTTC. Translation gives CASRFLAGVGEQFF.

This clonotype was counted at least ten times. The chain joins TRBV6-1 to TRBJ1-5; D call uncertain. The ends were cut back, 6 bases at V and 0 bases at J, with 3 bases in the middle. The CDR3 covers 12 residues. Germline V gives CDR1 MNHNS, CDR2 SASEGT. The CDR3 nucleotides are TGTGCCAGCAGAGATAGCAATCAGCCCCAGCATTTT. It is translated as CASRDSNQPQHF.

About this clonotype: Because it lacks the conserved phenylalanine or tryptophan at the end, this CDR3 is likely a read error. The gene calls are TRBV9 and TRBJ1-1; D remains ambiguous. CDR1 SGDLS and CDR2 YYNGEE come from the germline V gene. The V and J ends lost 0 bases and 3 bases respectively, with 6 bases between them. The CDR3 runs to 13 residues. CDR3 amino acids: CASSVGGYTEAFC. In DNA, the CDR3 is TGTGCCAGCAGCGTAGGGGGTTACACTGAAGCTTTCTGT.

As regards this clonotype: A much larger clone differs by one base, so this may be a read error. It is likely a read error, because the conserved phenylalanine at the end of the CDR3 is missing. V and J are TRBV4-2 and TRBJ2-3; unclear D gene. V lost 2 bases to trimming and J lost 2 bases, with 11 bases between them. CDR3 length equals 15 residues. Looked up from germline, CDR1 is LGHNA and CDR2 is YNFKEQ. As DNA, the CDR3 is TGTGCCAGCAGCCAAACCCAGACCCACACAGATACGCAGTATTCT. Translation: CASSQTQTHTDTQYS.

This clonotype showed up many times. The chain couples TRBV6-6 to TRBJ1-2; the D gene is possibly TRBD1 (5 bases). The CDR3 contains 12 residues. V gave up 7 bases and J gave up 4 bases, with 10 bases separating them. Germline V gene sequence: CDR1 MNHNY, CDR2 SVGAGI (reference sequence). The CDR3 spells CASNRRGYGYTF. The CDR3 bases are TGTGCCAGCAATAGGAGGGGCTATGGCTACACCTTC.

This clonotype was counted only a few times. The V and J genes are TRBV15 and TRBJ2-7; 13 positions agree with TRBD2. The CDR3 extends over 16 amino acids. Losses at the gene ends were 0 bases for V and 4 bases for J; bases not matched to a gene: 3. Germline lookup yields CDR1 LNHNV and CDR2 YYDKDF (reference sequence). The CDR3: CATSRDGTSGIYEQYF. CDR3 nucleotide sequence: TGTGCCACCAGCAGAGATGGGACTAGCGGGATTTACGAGCAGTACTTC.

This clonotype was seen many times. As DNA, the CDR3 is TGTGCCAGCAGTTCCTTTGAAGGGCGTAGCTCTGGGGCCAACGTCCTGACTTTC. This gives the protein CASSSFEGRSSGANVLTF. This chain joins TRBV12-3 or TRBV12-4 and TRBJ2-6; unclear D gene. V was pared by 4 bases and J by 0 bases, with 16 bases between. The CDR3 is 18 amino acids.

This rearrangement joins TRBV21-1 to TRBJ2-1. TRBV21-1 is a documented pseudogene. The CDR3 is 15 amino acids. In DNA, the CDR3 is TGTGCCAGCAGCAAAGAGGCAGGTTCCTACAATGAGCAGTTCTTC. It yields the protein CASSKEAGSYNEQFF.